Listed here is a single TCR beta chain. Its antigen is not known. In the PCR, 60 Vbeta and 13 Jbeta primers were used. Sequencing was performed with immunoSEQ multiplex PCR; in TCRdb, only in-frame clones are kept and a portion is missing. This repertoire shows around 130,000 clones, around 80% found once; its top ten account for 5% to 6%. This specimen belongs to a study of cytomegalovirus exposure and HLA in healthy donors. Study conclusions and caveats: In a later analysis, parvovirus B19, influenza, CMV and Epstein-Barr virus appeared linked to several top co-occurrence clusters.

The CDR3 contains 15 residues. V lost 4 bases, J lost 2 bases, and 8 bases stayed unmatched. Germline-derived CDR1 and CDR2 are LGHNA and YNFKEQ. This clonotype originated in a man between 25 and 39 years old in good health and CMV-seronegative. The V gene is TRBV4-2, the J gene TRBJ2-7; 7 bases agree with TRBD1. Sequencing input: PBMCs. The CDR3 DNA sequence: TGTGCCAGCAGCCGAGACAGGGATGGGACCTACGAGCAGTACTTC. Translated: CASSRDRDGTYEQYF.